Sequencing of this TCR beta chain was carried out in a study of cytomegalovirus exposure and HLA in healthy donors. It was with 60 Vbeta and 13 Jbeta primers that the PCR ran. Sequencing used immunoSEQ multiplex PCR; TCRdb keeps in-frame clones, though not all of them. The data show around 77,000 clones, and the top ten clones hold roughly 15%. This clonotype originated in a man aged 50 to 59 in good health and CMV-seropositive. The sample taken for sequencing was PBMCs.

In DNA form, the CDR3 reads TGTGCCAGCAGCCCGGACAGGGGAGGACAAGAGACCCAGTACTTC. Translating it yields CASSPDRGGQETQYF. The chain combines TRBV6-6 with TRBJ2-5; 9 bases are a match to TRBD1. With 6 bases clipped from V and 2 bases from J, the junction kept 7 bases outside the gene matches. The CDR3 covers 15 residues. Germline V gene sequence: CDR1 MNHNY, CDR2 SVGAGI (reference sequence).